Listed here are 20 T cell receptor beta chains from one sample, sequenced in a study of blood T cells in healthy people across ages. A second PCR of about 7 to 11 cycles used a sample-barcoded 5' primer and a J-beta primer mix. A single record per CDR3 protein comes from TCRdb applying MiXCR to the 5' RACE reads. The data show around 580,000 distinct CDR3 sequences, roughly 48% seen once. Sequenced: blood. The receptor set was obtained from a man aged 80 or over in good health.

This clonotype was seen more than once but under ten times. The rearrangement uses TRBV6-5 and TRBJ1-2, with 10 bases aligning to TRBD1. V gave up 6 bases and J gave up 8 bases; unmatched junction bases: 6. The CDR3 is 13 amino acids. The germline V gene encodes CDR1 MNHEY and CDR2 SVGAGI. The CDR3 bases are TGTGCCAGCAGACGACAGGGGGCCGGGGGCTACACCTTC. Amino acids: CASRRQGAGGYTF.

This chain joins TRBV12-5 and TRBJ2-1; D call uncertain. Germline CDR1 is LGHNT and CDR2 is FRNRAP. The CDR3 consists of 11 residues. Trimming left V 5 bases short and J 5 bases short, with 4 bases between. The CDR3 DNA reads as TGTGCTAGTGGTATAAACAATGAGCAGTTCTTC. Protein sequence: CASGINNEQFF.

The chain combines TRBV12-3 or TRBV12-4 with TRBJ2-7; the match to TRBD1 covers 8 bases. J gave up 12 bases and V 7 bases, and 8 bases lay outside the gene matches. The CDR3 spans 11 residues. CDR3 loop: CASTLRGRLYF. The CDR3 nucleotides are TGTGCCAGCACCCTCAGGGGGCGCTTGTACTTC.

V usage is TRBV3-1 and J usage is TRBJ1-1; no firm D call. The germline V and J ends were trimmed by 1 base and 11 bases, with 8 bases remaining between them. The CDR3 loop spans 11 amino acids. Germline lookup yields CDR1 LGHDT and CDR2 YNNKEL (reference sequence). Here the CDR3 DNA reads TGTGCCAGCAGCCAAGGGGCGTGGGCTTTCTTT. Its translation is CASSQGAWAFF.

This chain's CDR3 is CASGSGTYNEQFF. CDR3 nucleotide sequence: TGTGCCAGCGGTAGCGGAACCTACAATGAGCAGTTCTTC. The rearrangement uses TRBV28 and TRBJ2-1; tentatively, D is TRBD2 (6 bases). V was cut by 8 bases and J by 2 bases, with 10 bases left in between. Germline CDR1 and CDR2: MDHEN and SYDVKM. CDR3 length: 13 residues.

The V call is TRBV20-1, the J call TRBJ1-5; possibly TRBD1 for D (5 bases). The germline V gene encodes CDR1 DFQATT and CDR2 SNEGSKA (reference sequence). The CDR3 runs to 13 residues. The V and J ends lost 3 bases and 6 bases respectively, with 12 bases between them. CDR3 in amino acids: CSASMQGGQPQHF. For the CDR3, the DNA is TGCAGTGCTAGCATGCAGGGAGGTCAGCCCCAGCATTTT.

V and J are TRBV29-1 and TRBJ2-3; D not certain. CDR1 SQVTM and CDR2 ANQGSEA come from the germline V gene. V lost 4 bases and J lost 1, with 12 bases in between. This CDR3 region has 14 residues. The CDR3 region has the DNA TGCAGCGTTGCCGGTGACCCTGGCACAGATACGCAGTATTTT. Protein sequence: CSVAGDPGTDTQYF.

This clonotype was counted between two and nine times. The CDR3 region has the DNA TGTGCCAGCAGCTTAGGCCCGTTGTCTAGCGGGATGGGCGGAGAGACCCAGTACTTC. Amino acid sequence: CASSLGPLSSGMGGETQYF. This rearrangement joins TRBV7-2 to TRBJ2-5; 9 nucleotides agree with TRBD2. Looked up from germline, CDR1 is SGHTA and CDR2 is FQGNSA. This CDR3 has 19 amino acids. After removal of 1 base from V and 4 bases from J, the junction contained 16 bases not matched to a gene.

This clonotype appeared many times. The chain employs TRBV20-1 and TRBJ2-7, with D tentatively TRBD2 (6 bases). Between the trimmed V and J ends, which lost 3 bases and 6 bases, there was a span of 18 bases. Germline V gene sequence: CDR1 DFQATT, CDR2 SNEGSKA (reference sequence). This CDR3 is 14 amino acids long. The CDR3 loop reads CSASGGLSVREQYF. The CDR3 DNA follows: TGCAGTGCTAGCGGGGGTTTGTCCGTACGCGAGCAGTACTTC.

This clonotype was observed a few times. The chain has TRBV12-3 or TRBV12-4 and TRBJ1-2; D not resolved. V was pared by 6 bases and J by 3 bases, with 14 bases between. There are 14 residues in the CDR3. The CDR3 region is CASRRRGMDYGYTF. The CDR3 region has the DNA TGTGCCAGCAGGCGGCGGGGAATGGACTATGGCTACACCTTC.

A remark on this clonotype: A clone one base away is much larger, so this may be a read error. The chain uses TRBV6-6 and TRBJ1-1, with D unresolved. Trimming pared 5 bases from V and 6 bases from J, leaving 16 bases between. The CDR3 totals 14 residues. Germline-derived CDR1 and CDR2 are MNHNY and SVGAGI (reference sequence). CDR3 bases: TGTGCCAGCAGTGACGGTCAAACGCTCCCTGAAGCTTTCTTT. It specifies CASSDGQTLPEAFF.

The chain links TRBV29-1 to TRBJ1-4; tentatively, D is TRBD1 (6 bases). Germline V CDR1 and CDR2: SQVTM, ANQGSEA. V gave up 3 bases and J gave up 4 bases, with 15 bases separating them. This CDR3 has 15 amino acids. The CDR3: CSVEEAGGFNEKLFF. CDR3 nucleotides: TGCAGCGTTGAGGAGGCTGGGGGCTTTAATGAAAAACTGTTTTTT.

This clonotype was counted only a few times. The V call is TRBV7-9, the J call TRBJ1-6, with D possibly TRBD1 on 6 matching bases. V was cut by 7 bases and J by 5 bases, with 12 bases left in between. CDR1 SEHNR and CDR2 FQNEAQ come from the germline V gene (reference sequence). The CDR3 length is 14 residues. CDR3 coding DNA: TGTGCCAGCACCTTCGGACAGAATAATTCACCCCTCCACTTT. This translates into CASTFGQNNSPLHF. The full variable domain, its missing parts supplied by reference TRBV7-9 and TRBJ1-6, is DTGVSQNPRHKITKRGQNVTFRCDPISEHNRLYWYRQTLGQGPEFLTYFQNEAQLEKSRLLSDRFSAERPKGSFSTLEIQRTEQGDSAMYLCASTFGQNNSPLHFGNGTRLTVT.

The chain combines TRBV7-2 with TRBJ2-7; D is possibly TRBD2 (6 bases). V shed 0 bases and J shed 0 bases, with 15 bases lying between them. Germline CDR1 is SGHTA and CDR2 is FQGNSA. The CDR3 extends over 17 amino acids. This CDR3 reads CASSLAPASGRSYEQYF. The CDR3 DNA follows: TGTGCCAGCAGCTTAGCCCCCGCCAGCGGGCGCTCCTACGAGCAGTACTTC.

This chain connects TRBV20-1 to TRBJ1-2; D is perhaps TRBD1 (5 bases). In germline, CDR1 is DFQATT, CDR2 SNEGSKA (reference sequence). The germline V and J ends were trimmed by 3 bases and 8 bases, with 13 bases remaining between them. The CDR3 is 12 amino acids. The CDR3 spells CSASEGRQGYTF. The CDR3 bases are TGCAGTGCTAGTGAGGGGCGCCAAGGCTACACCTTC.

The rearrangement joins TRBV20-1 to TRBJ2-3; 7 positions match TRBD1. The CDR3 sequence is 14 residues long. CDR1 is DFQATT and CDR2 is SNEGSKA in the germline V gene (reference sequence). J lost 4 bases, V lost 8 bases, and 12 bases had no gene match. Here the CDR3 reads CSTNHGQVPDTQYF. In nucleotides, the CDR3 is TGCAGTACTAACCACGGACAGGTGCCAGATACGCAGTATTTT.

Here the CDR3 DNA reads TGTGCCAGCGGGCGGGGGACGTACCAAGAGACCCAGTACTTC. Protein: CASGRGTYQETQYF. This chain connects TRBV7-2 to TRBJ2-5, with TRBD2 matching over 7 bases. Germline V gene sequence: CDR1 SGHTA, CDR2 FQGNSA. The CDR3 contains 14 residues. J lost 0 bases, V lost 8 bases, and 6 bases had no gene match. Variable domain in full (rest from reference TRBV7-2 and TRBJ2-5): GAGVSQSPSNKVTEKGKDVELRCDPISGHTALYWYRQSLGQGLEFLIYFQGNSAPDKSGLPSDRFSAERTGGSVSTLTIQRTQQEDSAVYLCASGRGTYQETQYFGPGTRLLVL.

CDR3: CSASPRGLGETQYF. The CDR3 DNA reads as TGCAGTGCTAGTCCCAGGGGGCTGGGAGAGACCCAGTACTTC. This chain links TRBV20-1 with TRBJ2-5; 8 bases align to TRBD1. Germline V gene lookup returns CDR1 DFQATT and CDR2 SNEGSKA (reference sequence). The V and J ends lost 3 bases and 4 bases, in that order; junction bases with no gene match: 7. The CDR3 loop spans 14 amino acids.

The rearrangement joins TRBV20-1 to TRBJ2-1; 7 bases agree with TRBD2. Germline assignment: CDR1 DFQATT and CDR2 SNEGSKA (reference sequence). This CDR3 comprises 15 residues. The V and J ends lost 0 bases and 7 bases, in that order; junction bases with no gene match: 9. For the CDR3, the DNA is TGCAGTGCTAGAGATGGGGCGGGAGCACGGAATGAGCAGTTCTTC. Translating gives CSARDGAGARNEQFF.

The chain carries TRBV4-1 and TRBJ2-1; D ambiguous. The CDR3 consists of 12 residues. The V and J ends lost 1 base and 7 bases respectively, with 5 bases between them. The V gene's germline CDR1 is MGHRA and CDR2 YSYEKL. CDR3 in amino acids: CASSQVVNEQFF. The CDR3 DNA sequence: TGCGCCAGCAGCCAAGTCGTTAATGAGCAGTTCTTC.